This T cell receptor beta chain was captured in a study of blood T cell repertoires in COVID-19 (TCRdb year 2020). With respect to the entire study: Samples covering the acute and convalescent phases of COVID-19 were provided by collaborators in the United States, Italy and Spain. The material from the prospective study consisted of cDNA or gDNA derived from T cells, B-cell-depleted T cells, or PBMCs. The dataset comprised deeply sampled blood TCRbeta repertoires from subjects exposed to, actively infected with, or recovered from COVID-19. A freely available public database, intended as a resource for researchers studying the immune response to SARS-CoV-2, is where the repertoires were released. The samples were drawn from the first 160 participants of the ongoing ImmuneRACE study and from roughly 1,300 subjects provided by 6 global collaborators. A de-identified subject ID, COVID-19 status, age in years and sex were almost always included in the sample metadata. Where available, HLA class I and class II types were obtained from metadata supplied by the sample provider rather than from assay-based typing. Broader findings and caveats from the paper: Clinical and demographic metadata were provided uncurated, with the amount varying by source and participant.

With respect to this clone: The antigen this receptor binds is unknown. Base qualities are missing; no much larger clone stands one base away.

Enrolling through a virtual design, the prospective study's participants ranged in age from roughly 18 to 90 years and lived across 24 United States geographic areas. To assign participants to cohorts, the prospective study relied on clinical history that participants themselves reported in a screening survey and a study questionnaire. For ImmuneRACE Cohort 3, a participant was defined as recovered based on two consecutive negative NP/OP PCR tests, clearance by a healthcare professional, or resolution of symptoms. In the prospective study, whole blood, serum and a nasopharyngeal or oropharyngeal swab were collected from each participant by mobile phlebotomists. Participants in the prospective study had the option to provide additional blood draws and questionnaires over an approximately two-month period. Before DNA extraction, blood samples from the prospective study were shipped at room temperature or frozen.

CDR1 and CDR2 (SGHAT, FQNNGV) derive from the germline V gene. The CDR3 runs 14 residues from the cysteine to the phenylalanine. Only the CDR3 DNA is retained, 42 bases long and in frame from the first base. After removal of 5 bases from V and 4 bases from J, the junction retains 7 bases not matched to a gene. TCRbeta CDR3 regions were amplified from genomic DNA using the immunoSEQ Assay, a bias-controlled multiplex PCR. The original methods were these. Within the assay, amplification of reference gene primers was used to estimate how many nucleated cells each sample contained. To quantify the absolute abundance of each unique TCRbeta CDR3 rearrangement, sequence reads were collapsed and filtered. Productive Simpson clonality was computed per sample as the square root of Simpson's diversity index over productive rearrangements. The source is immuneACCESS, and TCRdb retained only in-frame sequences with V and J called. Part of the clones is not carried over; for the studies checked, unresolved V genes explain less than half of this, and the remainder is unexplained. The V and J calls and the clone size are those of that table, but D and trimming were determined from the DNA. The sample data list about 180,000 clones, and roughly 86% of these were observed just once. The ten largest clones capture under 9.5% of the sample.

This chain is built from TRBV11-2 and TRBJ2-7, and 8 junction bases match TRBD2. The TCR comes from a woman under 40 who had recovered from COVID-19. The sequenced material came from PBMCs or T cells enriched from blood (not recorded which). The CDR3 in this case is CASSKPGTSYEQYF. The sequence in DNA is TGTGCCAGCAGCAAACCCGGGACTAGTTACGAGCAGTACTTC.